Here is one T cell receptor (beta chain) with its context. The antigen remains unidentified. From germline, CDR1 is GTSNPN and CDR2 SVGIG (reference sequence). Losses at the gene ends were 7 bases for V and 2 bases for J; bases not matched to a gene: 3. The CDR3 consists of 12 residues. The data were obtained in a study of T cell responses to AZD1222 COVID-19 vaccine. About the research overall: Doses given second, at about 4 or about 12 weeks, were pooled.

Study outcomes and limitations: Repertoires were sampled only after the peak T cell response. Clonal diversity was possibly underestimated; the donors were predominantly white British and more often female.

The repertoire was sequenced with immunoSEQ multiplex PCR; TCRdb's copy has only in-frame clones and lacks some. The repertoire includes 150,000 to 200,000 clones, 90% to 95% of them detected once, and roughly 0.9% sits in the top ten. This TCR came from an adult in good health. The rearrangement joins TRBV30 to TRBJ2-5; the match to TRBD1 covers 8 bases. The starting material was peripheral blood, obtained on day 0 of AZD1222 vaccination. In nucleotides, the CDR3 is TGTGCCTACGGGACAGGACAAGAGACCCAGTACTTC. It specifies CAYGTGQETQYF.